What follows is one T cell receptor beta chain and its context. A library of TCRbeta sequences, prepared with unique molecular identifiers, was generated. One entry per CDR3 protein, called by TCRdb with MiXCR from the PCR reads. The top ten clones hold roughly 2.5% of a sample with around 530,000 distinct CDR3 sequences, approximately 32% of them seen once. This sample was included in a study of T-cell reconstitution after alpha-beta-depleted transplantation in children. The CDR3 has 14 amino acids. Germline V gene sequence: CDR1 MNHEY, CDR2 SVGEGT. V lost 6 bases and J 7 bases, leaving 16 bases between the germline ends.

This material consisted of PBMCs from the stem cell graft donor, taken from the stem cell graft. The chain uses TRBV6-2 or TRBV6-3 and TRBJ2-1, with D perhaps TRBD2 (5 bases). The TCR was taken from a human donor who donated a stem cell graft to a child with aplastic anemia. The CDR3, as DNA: TGTGCCAGCAGACCGGAGGCCTACGGGAATGAGCAGTTCTTC. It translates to CASRPEAYGNEQFF.